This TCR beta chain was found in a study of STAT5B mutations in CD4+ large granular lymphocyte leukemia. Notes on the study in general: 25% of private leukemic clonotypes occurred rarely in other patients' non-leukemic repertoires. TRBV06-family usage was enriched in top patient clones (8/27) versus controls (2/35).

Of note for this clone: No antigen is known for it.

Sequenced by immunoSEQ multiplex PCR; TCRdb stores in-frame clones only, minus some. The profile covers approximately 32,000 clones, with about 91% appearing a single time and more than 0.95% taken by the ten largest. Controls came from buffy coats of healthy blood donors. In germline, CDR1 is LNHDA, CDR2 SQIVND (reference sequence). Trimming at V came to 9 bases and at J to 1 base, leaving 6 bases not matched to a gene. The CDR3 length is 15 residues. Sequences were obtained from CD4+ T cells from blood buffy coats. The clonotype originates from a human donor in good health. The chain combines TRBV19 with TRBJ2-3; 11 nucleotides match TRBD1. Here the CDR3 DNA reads TGTGCCAGCGGACAGGGGGCGCCCGGCACAGATACGCAGTATTTT. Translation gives CASGQGAPGTDTQYF.